This is a list of T cell receptor beta chains from one sample in a study of T-cell memory formation after mild COVID-19. TCRdb ran MiXCR on the 5' RACE reads and lists one entry per CDR3 protein. In the table there are roughly 130,000 distinct CDR3 sequences, approximately 17% of which are singletons. Sequencing used PBMCs or a T cell subset sorted from them (not recorded which). These receptors originate from a man aged 18-30 years who had mild COVID-19 (a few samples of this study predate the infection). Cell type and time point are not known. Both conserved end residues are trimmed from each CDR3. A D gene is named only where the DNA matches it firmly. Clone size is not always given. Where it is, it says once, few, many or a class for expanded clones.

cdr3_aa v_call clone_size j_call d_call
ASSTRLAGGRETQY TRBV7-2 NA TRBJ2-5 TRBD2
ASSPRGRSSYEQY TRBV18 few TRBJ2-7 NA
ASSFYTSRSYEQY TRBV7-2 NA TRBJ2-7 NA
ASSHTGTSGVPSTDTQY TRBV6-2/TRBV6-3 NA TRBJ2-3 TRBD2
ASSDPGAGGPVETQY TRBV5-1 NA TRBJ2-5 TRBD2
ASSEVEGAGEKLF TRBV2 NA TRBJ1-4 NA
SVLDRRGSLTEAF TRBV29-1 NA TRBJ1-1 TRBD1
ASSQVGSPTNTGELF TRBV4-3 NA TRBJ2-2 NA
ASSDRGVSYEQY TRBV6-6 many TRBJ2-7 TRBD1
AISDGLAGATQY TRBV10-3 NA TRBJ2-5 TRBD2
ASSLLPPGANVLT TRBV12-3/TRBV12-4 NA TRBJ2-6 NA
ASSLILGQRPYEQY TRBV5-1 NA TRBJ2-7 TRBD1
ASSYSGFGLAAYEQY TRBV6-5 few TRBJ2-7 TRBD2
AISTTSGGTDTQY TRBV10-3 few TRBJ2-3 TRBD2
ASIQETATYGYT TRBV4-3 NA TRBJ1-2 NA
ASSPLYEGSTDTQY TRBV7-9 NA TRBJ2-3 NA
ASSTERGDEQY TRBV5-1 NA TRBJ2-7 TRBD2
ASSAGSSGGTSTDTQY TRBV12-3/TRBV12-4 few TRBJ2-3 TRBD2
ASSQEGARPPLH TRBV3-1 NA TRBJ1-6 NA
ASSPQGPISGNTIY TRBV5-1 few TRBJ1-3 NA
ASSSSEGRGGFDEQF TRBV7-9 few TRBJ2-1 TRBD2
ASRILAGGRETQY TRBV7-2 NA TRBJ2-5 TRBD2
ATSRTGVWGKNIQY TRBV15 few TRBJ2-4 NA
ASSIGLAAETQY TRBV19 few TRBJ2-5 NA
ASSLAIGLQLVY TRBV7-9 few TRBJ2-3 NA
ASRPRQVFEYGELF TRBV5-1 few TRBJ2-2 NA
ASSSHAGLTSSYEQY TRBV6-6 NA TRBJ2-7 NA
ASSASGGLAKNIQY TRBV7-9 medium-sized TRBJ2-4 TRBD2
ASSQDGTGYQPQH TRBV3-1 few TRBJ1-5 TRBD1
ASSFLNEGETQY TRBV12-3/TRBV12-4 NA TRBJ2-5 NA
SVVAGGSLEQF TRBV29-1 many TRBJ2-1 TRBD2
ASSLRGGNPEAF TRBV12-3/TRBV12-4 NA TRBJ1-1 NA
ASSWGDRPNYGCT TRBV5-8 NA TRBJ1-2 TRBD1